This T cell receptor beta chain was sequenced in a study of identifying expanded T cells in peripheral blood. The study, taken as a whole, reports: Across healthy donors, higher total template counts meant significantly greater roughly two-week count variance. Over approximately two and four weeks, about 15 and 18 clones changed, versus roughly 1.1 between replicates.

Method: immunoSEQ multiplex PCR; TCRdb's copy keeps in-frame clones and lacks some. This repertoire shows 81,000 or so clones, around 84% found once; its top ten account for roughly a fifth. CDR1 is SGHKS, CDR2 YYEKEE, per germline (reference sequence). This CDR3 has 15 residues. Trimming removed 0 bases at V and 0 bases at J, with 10 bases between. Details on this clone: No antigen is known for it.

Collection occurred without any documented infections or immune events in donors. The V gene is TRBV5-5, the J gene TRBJ2-7, with D uncertain. The clonotype was recovered from a person aged 18 to 75 in good health. Sequenced input: blood. For the CDR3, the DNA is TGTGCCAGCAGCTTGGTACAAGGGTACTCCTACGAGCAGTACTTC. It specifies CASSLVQGYSYEQYF.